This T cell receptor (beta chain) was obtained from a study of OX40 agonist ivuxolimab in advanced cancers. Study details: In three patients, partial responses were observed, one with hepatocellular carcinoma and two with cutaneous melanoma.

With 7 bases removed from V and 7 bases from J, the gap between germline ends came to 20 bases. This CDR3 spans 15 amino acids. Germline-derived CDR1 and CDR2 are MNHNY and SVGAGI (reference sequence). Study-level findings and limits: Expanded clones belonging to CD8+ T cells outnumbered, on average, those of CD4+.

Samples were taken at baseline and on day 1 of cycles 4 and 7. As to this clone: Antigen specificity is unknown.

Only in-frame clones appear in the TCRdb table, and some are missing; sequencing was by immunoSEQ multiplex PCR. The sample lists about 67,000 clones, more than 75% occurring once. The clonotype was recovered from an adult with an advanced solid tumor such as melanoma, head and neck, liver or kidney cancer. The chain carries TRBV6-6 and TRBJ2-1; D is unresolved. Material: CD4+ or CD8+ T cells sorted from blood, obtained in a trial of the OX40 agonist ivuxolimab. CDR3 in DNA: TGTGCCAGCAACACCGGGCCAAACCTTGGGAATGAGCAGTTCTTC. This codes for CASNTGPNLGNEQFF.